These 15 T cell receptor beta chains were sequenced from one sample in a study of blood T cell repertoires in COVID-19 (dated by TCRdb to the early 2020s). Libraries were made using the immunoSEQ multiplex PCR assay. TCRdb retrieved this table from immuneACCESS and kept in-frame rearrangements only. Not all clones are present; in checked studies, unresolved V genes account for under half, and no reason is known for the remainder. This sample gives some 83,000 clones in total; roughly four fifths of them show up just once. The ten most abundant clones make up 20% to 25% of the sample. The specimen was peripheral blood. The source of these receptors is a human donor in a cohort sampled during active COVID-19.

CDR3 nucleotide sequence: TGTGCCAGCAAATCCAGGGGGCCCCAGCATTTT. It is translated as CASKSRGPQHF. The chain employs TRBV12-3 or TRBV12-4 and TRBJ1-5; D is possibly TRBD1 (6 bases). V shed 7 bases and J shed 9 bases, with 10 bases lying between them. This CDR3 has 11 residues.

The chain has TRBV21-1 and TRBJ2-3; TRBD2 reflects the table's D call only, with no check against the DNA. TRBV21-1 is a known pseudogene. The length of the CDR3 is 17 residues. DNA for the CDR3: TGTGCCAGCAGCAAATTCAGGACTAGCGGTAGGACAGATACGCAGTATTTT. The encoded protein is CASSKFRTSGRTDTQYF.

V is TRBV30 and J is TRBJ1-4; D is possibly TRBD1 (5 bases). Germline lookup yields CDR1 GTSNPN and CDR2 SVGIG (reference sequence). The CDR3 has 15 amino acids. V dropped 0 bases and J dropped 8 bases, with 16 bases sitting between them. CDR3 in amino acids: CAWSVPGRVREKLFF. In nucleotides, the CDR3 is TGTGCCTGGAGTGTACCGGGCAGGGTGAGAGAAAAACTGTTTTTT.

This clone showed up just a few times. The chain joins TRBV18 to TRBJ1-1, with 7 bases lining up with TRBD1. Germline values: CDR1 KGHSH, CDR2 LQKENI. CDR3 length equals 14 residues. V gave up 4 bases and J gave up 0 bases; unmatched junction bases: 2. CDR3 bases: TGTGCCAGCTCACAGGGGACAGTGAACACTGAAGCTTTCTTT. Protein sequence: CASSQGTVNTEAFF.

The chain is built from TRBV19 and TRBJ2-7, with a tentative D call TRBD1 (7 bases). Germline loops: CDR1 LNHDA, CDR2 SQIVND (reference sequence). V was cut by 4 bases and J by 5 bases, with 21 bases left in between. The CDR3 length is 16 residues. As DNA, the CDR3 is TGTGCCAGTAGTACAGGGGGGTATCCTGGGACGGACGAGCAGTACTTC. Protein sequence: CASSTGGYPGTDEQYF.

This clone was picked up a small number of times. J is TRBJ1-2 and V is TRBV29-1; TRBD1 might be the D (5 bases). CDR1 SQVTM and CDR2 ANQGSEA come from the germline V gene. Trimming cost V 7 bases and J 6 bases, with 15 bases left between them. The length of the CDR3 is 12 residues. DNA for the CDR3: TGCAGCGGAATGCGGGACTCGAATGGCTACACCTTC. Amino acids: CSGMRDSNGYTF.

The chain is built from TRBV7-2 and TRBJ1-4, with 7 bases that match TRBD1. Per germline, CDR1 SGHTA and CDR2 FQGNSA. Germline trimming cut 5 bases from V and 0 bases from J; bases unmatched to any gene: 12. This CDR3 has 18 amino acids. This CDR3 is CASSTNRGQLATNEKLFF. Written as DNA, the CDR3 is TGTGCCAGCAGCACCAACCGGGGACAGCTGGCAACTAATGAAAAACTGTTTTTT.

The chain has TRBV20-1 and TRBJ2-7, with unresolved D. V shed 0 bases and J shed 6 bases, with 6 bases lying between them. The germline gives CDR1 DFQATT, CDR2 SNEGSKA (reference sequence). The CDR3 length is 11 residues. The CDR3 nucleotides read TGCAGTGCTAGAGATCGTCGCGAGCAGTACTTC. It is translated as CSARDRREQYF.

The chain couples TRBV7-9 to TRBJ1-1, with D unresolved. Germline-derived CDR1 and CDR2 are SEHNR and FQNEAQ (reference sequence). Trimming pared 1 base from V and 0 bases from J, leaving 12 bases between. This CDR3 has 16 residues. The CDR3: CASSLGLHSLNTEAFF. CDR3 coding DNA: TGTGCCAGCAGCTTAGGCCTCCACAGTCTGAACACTGAAGCTTTCTTT. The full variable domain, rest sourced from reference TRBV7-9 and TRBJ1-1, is DTGVSQNPRHKITKRGQNVTFRCDPISEHNRLYWYRQTLGQGPEFLTYFQNEAQLEKSRLLSDRFSAERPKGSFSTLEIQRTEQGDSAMYLCASSLGLHSLNTEAFFGQGTRLTVV.

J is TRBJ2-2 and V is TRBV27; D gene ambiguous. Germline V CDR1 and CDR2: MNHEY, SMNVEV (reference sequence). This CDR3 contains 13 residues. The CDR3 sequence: CATLKRNTGELFF. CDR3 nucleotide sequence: TGTGCAACCCTAAAGAGGAACACCGGGGAGCTGTTTTTT.

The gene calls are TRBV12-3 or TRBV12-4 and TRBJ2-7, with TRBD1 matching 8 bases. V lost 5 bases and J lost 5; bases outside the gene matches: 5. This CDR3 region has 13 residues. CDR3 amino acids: CASSPGQGHEQYF. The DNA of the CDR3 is TGTGCCAGCAGTCCCGGACAGGGCCACGAGCAGTACTTC.

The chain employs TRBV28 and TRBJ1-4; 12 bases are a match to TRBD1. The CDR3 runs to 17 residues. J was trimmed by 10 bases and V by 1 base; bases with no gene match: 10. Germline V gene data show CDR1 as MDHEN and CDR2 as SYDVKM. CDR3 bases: TGTGCCAGCAGTTTATACCGGGACAGGGGGCTGAGCGGAAAACTGTTTTTT. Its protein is CASSLYRDRGLSGKLFF.

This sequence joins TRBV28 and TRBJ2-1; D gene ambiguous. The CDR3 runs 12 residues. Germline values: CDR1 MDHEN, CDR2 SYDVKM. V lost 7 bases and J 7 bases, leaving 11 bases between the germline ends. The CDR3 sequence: CASTSSRNEQFF. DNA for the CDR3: TGTGCCAGCACCTCATCGAGGAATGAGCAGTTCTTC. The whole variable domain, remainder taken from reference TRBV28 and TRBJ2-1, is DVKVTQSSRYLVKRTGEKVFLECVQDMDHENMFWYRQDPGLGLRLIYFSYDVKMKEKGDIPEGYSVSREKKERFSLILESASTNQTSMYLCASTSSRNEQFFGPGTRLTVL.

The CDR3, as DNA: TGTGCCAGCAGGGGACTAGAAAAATTCGGGGAGCTGTTTTTT. Translated, it gives CASRGLEKFGELFF. The J gene is TRBJ2-2, the V gene TRBV6-5, with 8 bases lining up with TRBD2. Germline V gene data show CDR1 as MNHEY and CDR2 as SVGAGI. V lost 6 bases to trimming and J lost 7 bases; unmatched junction nucleotides: 7. This CDR3 is built from 14 residues.

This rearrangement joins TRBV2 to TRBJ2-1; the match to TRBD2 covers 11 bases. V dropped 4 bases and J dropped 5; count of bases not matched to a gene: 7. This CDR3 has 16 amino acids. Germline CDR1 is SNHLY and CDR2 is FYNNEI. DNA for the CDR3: TGTGCCAGCAGTGTTAGCGGGGGGGCTCAGCACAATGAGCAGTTCTTC. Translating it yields CASSVSGGAQHNEQFF.